This TCR beta chain appears in the sequencing data of a study of CD8 T cells in Susac syndrome. It was with random hexamers that roughly 0.45 to 1 ug RNA was reverse transcribed. TCRdb re-called the immunoSEQ multiplex PCR reads through MiXCR, storing one row per CDR3 protein. Of fewer than 150,000 distinct CDR3 sequences in the sample, about 95% were seen once. Trimming took 1 base from V and 8 from J, leaving 11 bases between them. This CDR3 contains 12 residues. Germline V gene sequence: CDR1 GTSNPN, CDR2 SVGIG (reference sequence). The control group consisted of healthy donors matched for age and sex. Negative isolation yielded the CD8+ and CD4+ T cells, while FACS enriched the TEMRA cells.

The sequence was collected from a human donor in good health. This chain connects TRBV30 to TRBJ1-2; D is perhaps TRBD1 (5 bases). Sequencing used CD4+ T cells from PBMCs. CDR3 region: CAWSEGRPGYTF. CDR3 nucleotides: TGTGCCTGGAGTGAGGGACGGCCGGGCTACACCTTC.